The clone carrying this T cell receptor beta chain appeared many times. Its antigen remains unidentified. The data derive from a study of blood T cells in healthy people across ages. General study points: Roughly linear age-related decline in beta diversity appeared, significant by age roughly 40.

Next came a second PCR, run for about 7 to 12 cycles, which used a sample-barcoded 5' primer along with a J-beta primer mix. TCRdb fed the 5' RACE reads into MiXCR, producing one record per CDR3 protein. The repertoire has about 940,000 distinct CDR3 sequences, roughly 48% of them found once; the top ten carry about an eighth. The germline V gene has CDR1 SGDLS and CDR2 YYNGEE. Trimming removed 0 bases from V and 5 bases from J, with 1 base in between. The CDR3 extends over 11 amino acids. This TCR derives from a man aged 30 to 39 in good health. Sequenced sample: blood. The V gene is TRBV9, the J gene TRBJ2-3; D is ambiguous. CDR3 amino acids: CASSVGDTQYF. Written as DNA, the CDR3 is TGTGCCAGCAGCGTAGGAGATACGCAGTATTTT.